This entry lists 32 T cell receptor beta chains sequenced from one sample in a study of T cell changes during pregnancy in multiple sclerosis. Clones were read by immunoSEQ multiplex PCR, and TCRdb kept only the in-frame ones, dropping some. In the table there are tens of thousands of clones, roughly 92% of which are singletons. The sequenced sample was CD8+ T cells from peripheral blood mononuclear cells, obtained in the third trimester of pregnancy. The receptors derive from a female donor with multiple sclerosis, enrolled in a pregnancy study.

In its sample, this clone was seen a few times. The J gene is TRBJ1-1, the V gene TRBV4-2; tentatively, D is TRBD1 (5 bases). Germline V gene data show CDR1 as LGHNA and CDR2 as YNFKEQ. CDR3 size: 13 residues. Deletions cut 4 bases from V and 8 bases from J, with 14 bases between. The CDR3 loop reads CASSPQDHREAFF. CDR3 DNA: TGTGCCAGCAGCCCTCAGGATCACAGGGAAGCTTTCTTT.

V is TRBV5-8 and J is TRBJ1-1; perhaps TRBD1 as D (6 bases). The V gene's germline CDR1 is SGHTS and CDR2 YDEGEE. CDR3 length: 14 amino acids. V lost 5 bases and J 1 base, leaving 12 bases between the germline ends. CDR3 amino acids: CASSSDSGNTEAFF. CDR3 in DNA: TGTGCCAGCAGTTCGGACAGCGGGAACACTGAAGCTTTCTTT.

The chain has TRBV28 and TRBJ2-7; D perhaps matches TRBD2 (6 bases). V lost 4 bases, J lost 5 bases, and 18 bases lay in between. Germline loops: CDR1 MDHEN, CDR2 SYDVKM. The CDR3 is made up of 15 amino acids. For the CDR3, the DNA is TGTGCCAGCAGTTACACCTTCGGAGGGAAAAACGAGCAGTACTTC. Residues: CASSYTFGGKNEQYF.

The V call is TRBV19, the J call TRBJ2-7, with D unclear. From germline, CDR1 is LNHDA and CDR2 SQIVND (reference sequence). The CDR3 contains 12 residues. Trimming took 3 bases from V and 7 from J, leaving 10 bases between them. The CDR3 loop is CASSIGLGEQYF. CDR3 sequence (DNA): TGTGCCAGTAGTATCGGTCTTGGTGAGCAGTACTTC.

The chain employs TRBV7-9 and TRBJ2-1; 9 nucleotides agree with TRBD1. The V segment lost 3 bases and the J segment 7 bases; nucleotides outside the gene matches: 7. This CDR3 has 15 amino acids. The germline V gene has CDR1 SEHNR and CDR2 FQNEAQ (reference sequence). DNA for the CDR3: TGTGCCAGCAGCTTTGGGACAGGGATGTTGAATGAGCAGTTCTTC. It encodes CASSFGTGMLNEQFF.

This rearrangement joins TRBV27 to TRBJ2-7, with D possibly matching TRBD1 (6 bases). Trimming removed 8 bases at V and 6 bases at J, with 23 bases between. Germline CDR1 MNHEY, CDR2 SMNVEV (reference sequence). This CDR3 is built from 15 residues. The chain's CDR3 is CASSLSAGTTIEQYF. The CDR3 DNA reads TGTGCCAGCTCCCTTAGCGCAGGGACAACCATCGAGCAGTACTTC.

As DNA, the CDR3 is TGTGCCACCGGGACAGAGAATGAAAAACTGTTTTTT. Its protein product is CATGTENEKLFF. The chain links TRBV28 to TRBJ1-4, with 7 positions matching TRBD1. CDR3 length: 12 amino acids. The V segment lost 10 bases and the J segment 5 bases; nucleotides outside the gene matches: 4. From germline, CDR1 is MDHEN and CDR2 SYDVKM.

The chain combines TRBV2 with TRBJ2-7; TRBD2 is a possible D gene (6 bases). Per germline, CDR1 SNHLY and CDR2 FYNNEI. V was cut by 2 bases and J by 3 bases, with 23 bases left in between. The CDR3 is 18 residues long. CDR3 sequence (DNA): TGTGCCAGCAGTGAATTCGGCTTTACCGGGACTCCTATCTACGAGCAGTACTTC. It translates to CASSEFGFTGTPIYEQYF.

The chain has TRBV2 and TRBJ2-7, with a possible D match to TRBD2 (6 bases). The CDR3 has 11 amino acids. The V gene lost 8 bases and the J gene lost 3 bases, with 8 bases spanning the gap. The V gene's germline CDR1 is SNHLY and CDR2 FYNNEI. The CDR3 sequence: CASGGGYEQYF. Written as DNA, the CDR3 is TGTGCCAGCGGGGGAGGCTACGAGCAGTACTTC. Combining the CDR3 with reference TRBV2 and TRBJ2-7 gives the whole variable domain EPEVTQTPSHQVTQMGQEVILRCVPISNHLYFYWYRQILGQKVEFLVSFYNNEISEKSEIFDDQFSVERPDGSNFTLKIRSTKLEDSAMYFCASGGGYEQYFGPGTRLTVT.

The rearrangement uses TRBV15 and TRBJ1-1; 9 bases align to TRBD1. CDR1 is LNHNV and CDR2 is YYDKDF in the germline V gene (reference sequence). V dropped 5 bases and J dropped 3; count of bases not matched to a gene: 7. The CDR3 is made up of 15 amino acids. DNA of the CDR3: TGTGCCACCAGCGGCGTCAGACAGGGGGACACTGAAGCTTTCTTT. Encoded protein: CATSGVRQGDTEAFF.

The chain employs TRBV28 and TRBJ1-4, with TRBD1 as a possible D gene (5 bases). V was clipped by 5 bases and J by 5 bases, with 12 bases between them. CDR1 and CDR2 from the germline V gene are MDHEN and SYDVKM. This CDR3 region has 14 residues. CDR3 DNA: TGTGCCAGCAGTGGACTAAGGGGCAATGAAAAACTGTTTTTT. This translates into CASSGLRGNEKLFF. The full variable domain, completed using reference TRBV28 and TRBJ1-4, is DVKVTQSSRYLVKRTGEKVFLECVQDMDHENMFWYRQDPGLGLRLIYFSYDVKMKEKGDIPEGYSVSREKKERFSLILESASTNQTSMYLCASSGLRGNEKLFFGSGTQLSVL.

This sequence joins TRBV19 and TRBJ2-1; 9 bases line up with TRBD1. This CDR3 has 15 amino acids. The germline CDR1 and CDR2 sequences are LNHDA and SQIVND (reference sequence). V lost 10 bases and J lost 8; bases outside the gene matches: 15. In nucleotides, the CDR3 is TGTGCCACCTCAGTCCTCGGGACAGGGCCCGATGAGCAGTTCTTC. Protein sequence: CATSVLGTGPDEQFF.

The chain has TRBV19 and TRBJ2-3; a weak D match, TRBD1 (5 bases). The CDR3 covers 17 residues. Trimming took 1 base from V and 3 from J, leaving 17 bases between them. In germline, CDR1 is LNHDA, CDR2 SQIVND (reference sequence). For the CDR3, the DNA is TGTGCCAGTAGTATAGCGTTTGGGCAGGGTGAAACAGATACGCAGTATTTT. Translated: CASSIAFGQGETDTQYF.

This rearrangement joins TRBV19 to TRBJ2-1; 11 nucleotides line up with TRBD2. From germline, CDR1 is LNHDA and CDR2 SQIVND (reference sequence). With V trimmed by 3 bases and J by 3 bases, 1 base remained unmatched. This CDR3 has 15 residues. CDR3 in amino acids: CASSMGTSGYNEQFF. The CDR3 DNA follows: TGTGCCAGTAGTATGGGGACTAGCGGCTACAATGAGCAGTTCTTC. Based on the CDR3 plus reference TRBV19 and TRBJ2-1, the full variable domain is DGGITQSPKYLFRKEGQNVTLSCEQNLNHDAMYWYRQDPGQGLRLIYYSQIVNDFQKGDIAEGYSVSREKKESFPLTVTSAQKNPTAFYLCASSMGTSGYNEQFFGPGTRLTVL.

As concerns this clone: The junction differs from germline at one of its ends, possibly a read error. This chain connects TRBV6-1 to TRBJ1-2; D remains unclear. The CDR3 length is 11 residues. Germline CDR1 is MNHNS and CDR2 is SASEGT. CDR3 sequence: CASSEGFSQNF. The CDR3 bases are TGTGCCAGCAGTGAAGGGTTCAGTCAGAACTTC.

This rearrangement joins TRBV27 to TRBJ1-2; D ambiguous. Germline V gene sequence: CDR1 MNHEY, CDR2 SMNVEV (reference sequence). Trimming left V 1 base short and J 3 bases short, with 9 bases between. This CDR3 region has 14 residues. CDR3 amino acids: CASSLLGRDYGYTF. The DNA of the CDR3 is TGTGCCAGCAGTTTATTGGGCAGAGACTATGGCTACACCTTC.

The CDR3 region is CASMGGPYEQYF. CDR3 sequence (DNA): TGTGCCAGCATGGGGGGACCGTACGAGCAGTACTTC. V gene TRBV27 combines with J gene TRBJ2-7; D perhaps matches TRBD2 (6 bases). The CDR3 has 12 amino acids. Trimming took off 7 bases at V and 4 bases at J, with 11 bases between the two ends. The germline V gene encodes CDR1 MNHEY and CDR2 SMNVEV (reference sequence).

V is TRBV11-2 and J is TRBJ2-1; 8 nucleotides line up with TRBD2. Unmatched junction bases numbered 8, after V lost 5 bases and J lost 2 bases. Germline V lookup: CDR1 SGHAT, CDR2 FQNNGV. The CDR3 has 16 amino acids. The CDR3 reads CASSGEGGRTYNEQFF. CDR3 in DNA: TGTGCCAGCAGCGGAGAGGGCGGGAGGACCTACAATGAGCAGTTCTTC.

The J gene is TRBJ1-2, the V gene TRBV10-1, with no clear D. With 10 bases removed from V and 8 bases from J, the gap between germline ends came to 23 bases. The germline CDR1 and CDR2 sequences are WNHNN and SYGVQD (reference sequence). The length of the CDR3 is 14 residues. The CDR3 is CATPTESPLEGYTF. Written as DNA, the CDR3 is TGCGCCACCCCCACTGAAAGCCCGCTTGAAGGCTACACCTTC.

This clone was seen just once. The V call is TRBV29-1, the J call TRBJ2-1, with D uncertain. The germline V gene encodes CDR1 SQVTM and CDR2 ANQGSEA. This CDR3 comprises 10 residues. V was pared by 3 bases and J by 5 bases, with 2 bases between. DNA for the CDR3: TGCAGCGTTGACGACAATGAGCAGTTCTTC. Encoded protein: CSVDDNEQFF.

This sequence joins TRBV12-2 and TRBJ2-7; TRBD2 is taken as the D call from the table, unchecked against the DNA. TRBV12-2 is reported as a pseudogene. CDR3 size: 17 residues. The CDR3 loop reads CASRLDRAGNRVYEQYF. CDR3 coding DNA: TGTGCAAGTCGCTTAGATAGGGCGGGGAATAGGGTCTACGAGCAGTACTTC.

The CDR3 sequence is CASSYRRGTGELFF. DNA for the CDR3: TGTGCCAGCAGTTACAGAAGGGGCACCGGGGAGCTGTTTTTT. The V gene is TRBV6-5, the J gene TRBJ2-2; weak D call: TRBD1 (5 bases). This CDR3 contains 14 residues. Per germline, CDR1 MNHEY and CDR2 SVGAGI. Trimming stripped 2 bases from V and 4 bases from J, with 8 bases between.

In this sample, this clone turned up once. The CDR3 region is CASSFNPGMNTEAFF. Written as DNA, the CDR3 is TGTGCCAGCAGCTTTAATCCAGGGATGAACACTGAAGCTTTCTTT. The chain links TRBV5-4 to TRBJ1-1; TRBD1 might be the D (5 bases). The germline V gene has CDR1 SGHNT and CDR2 YYREEE (reference sequence). Trimming removed 2 bases from V and 0 bases from J, with 11 bases in between. This CDR3 spans 15 amino acids.

This clone has only one observation. This chain joins TRBV5-6 and TRBJ2-7, with D possibly matching TRBD1 (6 bases). The CDR3 totals 13 residues. Trimming left V 2 bases short and J 2 bases short, with 8 bases between. CDR1 is SGHDT, CDR2 YYEEEE, per germline. CDR3 protein: CASSLQGPYEQYF. Written as DNA, the CDR3 is TGTGCCAGCAGCTTACAGGGACCCTACGAGCAGTACTTC.

The chain joins TRBV6-5 to TRBJ2-1; D perhaps matches TRBD2 (5 bases). V lost 0 bases, J lost 6 bases, and 6 bases lay in between. CDR3 length: 13 residues. CDR1 is MNHEY and CDR2 is SVGAGI in the germline V gene. CDR3 nucleotides: TGTGCCAGCAGTTACTCGGAGGCCAATGAGCAGTTCTTC. It codes for CASSYSEANEQFF.

V gene TRBV19 combines with J gene TRBJ1-1; D gene unclear. Germline-derived CDR1 and CDR2 are LNHDA and SQIVND (reference sequence). This CDR3 contains 13 residues. Trimming took off 5 bases at V and 0 bases at J, with 7 bases between the two ends. CDR3 sequence (DNA): TGTGCCAGTAGTCCTCAGGTGAACACTGAAGCTTTCTTT. As protein: CASSPQVNTEAFF.

The chain uses TRBV4-3 and TRBJ2-1, with 8 positions matching TRBD2. The CDR3 runs to 19 residues. The germline CDR1 and CDR2 sequences are LGHNA and YSLEER. V trimming: 1 base; J trimming: 1 base; junction bases outside the gene matches: 12. CDR3 sequence reads: CASSQGGGRLASSYNEQFF. The CDR3 nucleotides read TGCGCCAGCAGCCAAGGCGGCGGCAGACTAGCGAGTTCCTACAATGAGCAGTTCTTC.

The rearrangement joins TRBV25-1 to TRBJ2-7, with 8 bases matching TRBD2. The germline V gene encodes CDR1 MGHDK and CDR2 SYGVNS. This CDR3 has 13 residues. V lost 5 bases to trimming and J lost 4 bases; unmatched junction nucleotides: 4. CDR3: CASSRGGRYEQYF. The CDR3, as DNA: TGTGCCAGCAGTCGCGGGGGGAGGTACGAGCAGTACTTC.

The chain has TRBV5-1 and TRBJ2-3, with D perhaps TRBD1 (6 bases). Per germline, CDR1 SGHRS and CDR2 YFSETQ. Trimming pared 3 bases from V and 4 bases from J, leaving 12 bases between. The CDR3 contains 14 residues. This chain's CDR3 is CASSYRDVSDTQYF. For the CDR3, the DNA is TGCGCCAGCAGCTACAGGGACGTTTCAGATACGCAGTATTTT.

The J gene is TRBJ1-1, the V gene TRBV14; 8 bases line up with TRBD1. The CDR3 extends over 16 amino acids. The ends lost 6 bases at V and 0 bases at J; junction bases unmatched: 9. Germline-derived CDR1 and CDR2 are SGHDN and FVKESK. The CDR3: CASRHTTTGVNTEAFF. The CDR3 bases are TGTGCCAGCAGGCATACTACGACAGGGGTGAACACTGAAGCTTTCTTT.

The chain is built from TRBV19 and TRBJ2-1, with D unclear. This CDR3 contains 15 residues. Deletions cut 4 bases from V and 3 bases from J, with 13 bases between. CDR1 is LNHDA and CDR2 is SQIVND in the germline V gene (reference sequence). The CDR3 nucleotides are TGTGCCAGTAGTACTTTCCACACCATCTACAATGAGCAGTTCTTC. It specifies CASSTFHTIYNEQFF. Looking up the rest from reference TRBV19 and TRBJ2-1 gives the full variable domain: DGGITQSPKYLFRKEGQNVTLSCEQNLNHDAMYWYRQDPGQGLRLIYYSQIVNDFQKGDIAEGYSVSREKKESFPLTVTSAQKNPTAFYLCASSTFHTIYNEQFFGPGTRLTVL.

This chain uses TRBV19 with TRBJ2-3, with TRBD2 matching 14 bases. The CDR3 totals 16 residues. Germline loops: CDR1 LNHDA, CDR2 SQIVND (reference sequence). The junction had 3 bases not matched to a gene; V was cut back by 1 base and J by 6 bases. For the CDR3, the DNA is TGTGCCAGTAGTATAGCGGGACTAGCGGGAGCTGATACGCAGTATTTT. It encodes CASSIAGLAGADTQYF.